The TCR beta chain described here comes from a study of post-analysis software for immune sequencing data. Whole-study results and caveats: Patients showed TRBV5-6, TRBV5-1 and TRBV20-1 among five TRBV segments more frequent than in controls.

Germline-derived CDR1 and CDR2 are MNHEY and SMNVEV (reference sequence). This CDR3 spans 16 amino acids. The junction had 10 bases not matched to a gene; V was cut back by 4 bases and J by 5 bases. Unique molecular identifiers featured in each of the TCR beta cDNA libraries. The source material, 1 to 10 million T cells, gave rise to 500,000 or so cDNA molecules. TCRdb analysed the PCR reads with MiXCR anew, one entry per CDR3 protein. The sample shows 750,000 to 900,000 distinct CDR3 sequences, roughly 46% of them seen only once. As for this clonotype: Its antigen is undetermined.

This sequence joins TRBV27 and TRBJ2-1; 8 nucleotides agree with TRBD2. Input material: blood. This receptor was taken from a girl under 18 with multiple sclerosis. CDR3 sequence reads: CASSSIRLARDNEQFF. The CDR3, as DNA: TGTGCCAGCAGTTCAATCCGACTAGCGAGGGACAATGAGCAGTTCTTC.